The 32 T cell receptor beta chains below come from one sample, sequenced in a study of blood T cell repertoires in COVID-19. This table comes from immunoSEQ multiplex PCR, and its TCRdb copy is limited to in-frame clones, with some not included. The sample includes 150,000 or so clones, 86% of them seen just once. Material for sequencing was peripheral blood. Receptor source: an older woman with acute or convalescent COVID-19.

The chain recombines TRBV21-1 with TRBJ1-2; no check of the table's D call, TRBD1, against the DNA was made. TRBV21-1 is noted as a pseudogene. This CDR3 has 17 residues. The CDR3 reads CASSKEPRRGREDGYTF. CDR3 DNA sequence: TGTGCCAGCAGCAAAGAGCCTCGAAGGGGTCGAGAGGATGGCTACACCTTC.

The CDR3 DNA sequence: TGTGCCAGCAGTTTACCGACAGGGAACGGGGAGACCCAGTACTTC. Protein product: CASSLPTGNGETQYF. This chain connects TRBV28 to TRBJ2-5, with TRBD1 matching over 7 bases. CDR1 is MDHEN, CDR2 SYDVKM, per germline. CDR3 length equals 15 residues. V shed 2 bases and J 5 bases; nucleotides not matched to a gene: 8.

This clone was recorded once. The genes are TRBV3-1 (or the pseudogene TRBV3-2) and TRBJ2-3; TRBD2 aligns across 13 bases. Germline lookup yields CDR1 LGHDT and CDR2 YNNKEL (reference sequence). Germline trimming cut 4 bases from V and 5 bases from J; bases unmatched to any gene: 6. There are 16 residues in the CDR3. Here the CDR3 DNA reads TGTGCCAGCAGCCCCGGACTAGCGGGGGCTGTAGATACGCAGTATTTT. Protein product: CASSPGLAGAVDTQYF.

The chain couples TRBV6-1 to TRBJ1-1; D gene uncertain. Trimming left V 4 bases short and J 4 bases short, with 16 bases between. The CDR3 loop spans 15 amino acids. Germline V gene data show CDR1 as MNHNS and CDR2 as SASEGT. Written as DNA, the CDR3 is TGTGCCAGCAGTGCCTCGGTTCTCTCGAGCACTGAAGCTTTCTTT. Its translation is CASSASVLSSTEAFF.

Many counts were recorded for this clone. The chain has TRBV10-3 and TRBJ2-7; 10 nucleotides match TRBD2. V was clipped by 2 bases and J by 0 bases; unmatched bases: 19. The CDR3 has 21 amino acids. CDR1 ENHRY and CDR2 SYGVKD come from the germline V gene. The CDR3 nucleotides are TGTGCCATCAGTGAGACCCACCCTAGCGGGGGCCACAAAAGGAGCTCCTACGAGCAGTACTTC. This translates into CAISETHPSGGHKRSSYEQYF.

This chain connects TRBV10-3 to TRBJ1-2; 9 bases are a match to TRBD1. Per the germline V gene, CDR1 is ENHRY and CDR2 is SYGVKD. The length of the CDR3 is 16 residues. V lost 4 bases, J lost 5 bases, and 11 bases stayed unmatched. CDR3 in DNA: TGTGCCATCAGTGGGTCGGACAGGGGATTATTATATGGCTACACCTTC. As protein: CAISGSDRGLLYGYTF.

This clone was recorded once. The rearrangement uses TRBV7-8 and TRBJ1-2, with 8 positions matching TRBD1. Trimming at V came to 0 bases and at J to 5 bases, leaving 8 bases not matched to a gene. The CDR3 covers 16 residues. Germline V gene sequence: CDR1 SGHVS, CDR2 FQNEAQ. The CDR3 region is CASSLAYRTGKYGYTF. The CDR3 region has the DNA TGTGCCAGCAGCTTAGCCTACAGGACAGGGAAATATGGCTACACCTTC.

This sequence joins TRBV10-3 and TRBJ1-6; perhaps TRBD1 as D (6 bases). CDR1 and CDR2 from the germline V gene are ENHRY and SYGVKD. The CDR3 runs to 14 residues. The V end was cut by 11 bases, the J end by 8 bases, with 19 bases between. Written as DNA, the CDR3 is TGTGCCTCCGAAGGGCAGGGGACGCATTCACCCCTCCACTTT. Amino acids: CASEGQGTHSPLHF.

The chain uses TRBV18 and TRBJ2-2; D might be TRBD2 (5 bases). In germline, CDR1 is KGHSH, CDR2 LQKENI. The CDR3 contains 18 residues. V lost 3 bases to trimming and J lost 0 bases, with 17 bases between them. For the CDR3, the DNA is TGTGCCAGCTCACCTTTGATCGACGGACTTACGAACACCGGGGAGCTGTTTTTT. This encodes CASSPLIDGLTNTGELFF. Complete variable domain (other parts from reference TRBV18 and TRBJ2-2): NAGVMQNPRHLVRRRGQEARLRCSPMKGHSHVYWYRQLPEEGLKFMVYLQKENIIDESGMPKERFSAEFPKEGPSILRIQQVVRGDSAAYFCASSPLIDGLTNTGELFFGEGSRLTVL.

The V and J genes are TRBV24-1 and TRBJ2-7, with D possibly TRBD1 on 6 matching bases. The CDR3 is made up of 16 amino acids. Germline assignment: CDR1 KGHDR and CDR2 SFDVKD. Trimming took 3 bases from V and 8 from J, leaving 22 bases between them. The CDR3 region has the DNA TGTGCCACCAGTGATGCTACAGGGCAAGGTTTTGGGAAGCAGTACTTC. This encodes CATSDATGQGFGKQYF.

Relative to its sample, this clone is medium-sized. The chain employs TRBV5-4 and TRBJ1-4; 7 bases fit TRBD1. V gave up 4 bases and J gave up 5 bases; unmatched junction bases: 8. CDR1 is SGHNT, CDR2 YYREEE, per germline (reference sequence). The CDR3 has 15 amino acids. CDR3: CASSVRDSQNEKLFF. Here the CDR3 DNA reads TGTGCCAGCAGCGTGCGGGACAGCCAGAATGAAAAACTGTTTTTT.

V usage is TRBV5-1 and J usage is TRBJ2-3, with D possibly matching TRBD1 (6 bases). Trimming took off 1 base at V and 0 bases at J, with 15 bases between the two ends. This CDR3 contains 17 residues. CDR1 and CDR2 from the germline V gene are SGHRS and YFSETQ. In DNA form, the CDR3 reads TGCGCCAGCAGCTTGTGGGGGCTTGGGATTAGCACAGATACGCAGTATTTT. It encodes CASSLWGLGISTDTQYF.

The rearrangement uses TRBV27 and TRBJ2-3, with a possible D match to TRBD2 (6 bases). This CDR3 contains 13 residues. Trimming took off 4 bases at V and 1 base at J, with 6 bases between the two ends. Germline V lookup: CDR1 MNHEY, CDR2 SMNVEV (reference sequence). CDR3 residues: CASSWGGTDTQYF. The CDR3 DNA reads as TGTGCCAGCAGTTGGGGGGGCACAGATACGCAGTATTTT.

The rearrangement uses TRBV9 and TRBJ1-2, with 7 bases lining up with TRBD1. CDR1 is SGDLS and CDR2 is YYNGEE in the germline V gene. The junction had 12 bases not matched to a gene; V was cut back by 0 bases and J by 4 bases. The length of the CDR3 is 17 residues. The CDR3 region is CASSVDGQGGASYGYTF. In DNA, the CDR3 is TGTGCCAGCAGCGTAGATGGGCAAGGGGGCGCGAGCTATGGCTACACCTTC.

This sequence joins TRBV6-5 and TRBJ2-7; D is undetermined. Germline V CDR1 and CDR2: MNHEY, SVGAGI. The CDR3 is 13 residues long. The V gene lost 6 bases and the J gene lost 5 bases, with 14 bases spanning the gap. Here the CDR3 DNA reads TGTGCCAGCAGGAGGTCTGGCTGGGACGAGCAGTACTTC. Translation gives CASRRSGWDEQYF.

The genes are TRBV7-8 and TRBJ1-5; D possibly corresponds to TRBD1 (6 bases). CDR1 SGHVS and CDR2 FQNEAQ come from the germline V gene. The length of the CDR3 is 12 residues. Deletions cut 5 bases from V and 10 bases from J, with 12 bases between. This CDR3 reads CASSPRGGPQHF. For the CDR3, the DNA is TGTGCCAGCAGCCCCCGGGGGGGCCCCCAGCATTTT.

The chain uses TRBV7-9 and TRBJ2-1; 7 bases align to TRBD1. V was pared by 3 bases and J by 7 bases, with 9 bases of the junction left unmatched. CDR1 is SEHNR and CDR2 is FQNEAQ in the germline V gene (reference sequence). The CDR3 totals 15 residues. In DNA, the CDR3 is TGTGCCAGCAGCTTGGGGCCGGGACAGCAAAATGAGCAGTTCTTC. This gives the protein CASSLGPGQQNEQFF.

In this sample, this clone turned up once. The chain uses TRBV7-9 and TRBJ1-1; 9 bases line up with TRBD1. CDR3 length: 15 amino acids. V shed 5 bases and J 7 bases; nucleotides not matched to a gene: 11. Germline lookup yields CDR1 SEHNR and CDR2 FQNEAQ (reference sequence). CDR3 nucleotides: TGTGCCAGCAGCCCTACGACAGGGGGGCTTGGTGAAGCTTTCTTT. This gives the protein CASSPTTGGLGEAFF. Variable domain in full (rest from reference TRBV7-9 and TRBJ1-1): DTGVSQNPRHKITKRGQNVTFRCDPISEHNRLYWYRQTLGQGPEFLTYFQNEAQLEKSRLLSDRFSAERPKGSFSTLEIQRTEQGDSAMYLCASSPTTGGLGEAFFGQGTRLTVV.

The chain has TRBV12-5 and TRBJ2-1; weak D call: TRBD2 (6 bases). This CDR3 comprises 13 residues. Per the germline V gene, CDR1 is LGHNT and CDR2 is FRNRAP. The ends were cut back, 5 bases at V and 9 bases at J, with 14 bases in the middle. This CDR3 reads CASGPYPRGEQFF. In DNA form, the CDR3 reads TGTGCTAGTGGTCCCTACCCGCGGGGTGAGCAGTTCTTC.

CDR3 region: CASGGGASSYEQYF. The CDR3 DNA follows: TGTGCCAGCGGAGGCGGGGCGTCCTCCTACGAGCAGTACTTC. The rearrangement links TRBV27 to TRBJ2-7; D perhaps matches TRBD2 (6 bases). Trimming removed 8 bases from V and 0 bases from J, with 14 bases in between. Germline V gene sequence: CDR1 MNHEY, CDR2 SMNVEV (reference sequence). CDR3 length: 14 amino acids.

The genes are TRBV27 and TRBJ2-7; possible D gene TRBD1, 6 bases. CDR1 and CDR2 from the germline V gene are MNHEY and SMNVEV (reference sequence). The CDR3 has 13 residues. V was trimmed by 3 bases and J by 6 bases, leaving 12 bases between them. CDR3 in amino acids: CASSFLRGGEQYF. The CDR3 DNA sequence: TGTGCCAGCAGTTTCCTTAGAGGGGGCGAGCAGTACTTC.

The chain uses TRBV4-2 and TRBJ2-4; TRBD1 aligns across 8 bases. Germline V gene lookup returns CDR1 LGHNA and CDR2 YNFKEQ. The CDR3 consists of 14 residues. V shed 5 bases, J shed 8 bases, and the junction held 8 bases outside the gene matches. The CDR3 spells CASSSGQGIDIQYF. The CDR3 bases are TGTGCCAGCAGCAGCGGACAGGGAATAGACATTCAGTACTTC.

V gene TRBV6-4 combines with J gene TRBJ2-3; 12 bases map to TRBD2. Trimming at V came to 6 bases and at J to 3 bases, leaving 4 bases not matched to a gene. Germline loops: CDR1 MRHNA, CDR2 SNTAGT. The CDR3 runs 15 residues. The CDR3 loop is CASSPLAGGTDTQYF. The CDR3 DNA reads as TGTGCCAGCAGCCCCCTAGCGGGGGGGACAGATACGCAGTATTTT.

The V call is TRBV6-5, the J call TRBJ1-1; 8 bases map to TRBD1. This CDR3 comprises 14 residues. Germline trimming cut 6 bases from V and 9 bases from J; bases unmatched to any gene: 12. The germline V gene encodes CDR1 MNHEY and CDR2 SVGAGI. CDR3 in amino acids: CASREDRAGGKAFF. In DNA, the CDR3 is TGTGCCAGCAGGGAGGACAGGGCTGGAGGAAAAGCTTTCTTT.

This rearrangement joins TRBV30 to TRBJ1-2, with D possibly matching TRBD1 (5 bases). The CDR3 spans 11 residues. Trimming took 5 bases from V and 2 from J, leaving 6 bases between them. Germline V gene lookup returns CDR1 GTSNPN and CDR2 SVGIG (reference sequence). CDR3 in amino acids: CAWAGNYGYTF. The CDR3 DNA sequence: TGTGCCTGGGCAGGGAACTATGGCTACACCTTC.

This clone was recorded only once. This chain uses TRBV5-1 with TRBJ1-1; tentatively, D is TRBD1 (5 bases). Trimming stripped 5 bases from V and 6 bases from J, with 14 bases between. The length of the CDR3 is 13 residues. The germline gives CDR1 SGHRS, CDR2 YFSETQ. The CDR3 region is CASRNWGGPEAFF. The CDR3 nucleotides read TGCGCCAGCAGAAACTGGGGGGGACCTGAAGCTTTCTTT.

The CDR3 DNA sequence: TGTGCCAGCAGCTGGGTGACAGGGATGAGGGAGACCCAGTACTTC. Translation gives CASSWVTGMRETQYF. The chain uses TRBV3-1 (or the pseudogene TRBV3-2) and TRBJ2-5; 7 positions match TRBD1. V lost 5 bases and J lost 5; bases outside the gene matches: 11. The V gene's germline CDR1 is LGHDT and CDR2 YNNKEL (reference sequence). CDR3 length: 15 residues.

The chain combines TRBV12-3 or TRBV12-4 with TRBJ1-2; D call uncertain. V shed 7 bases and J shed 4 bases, with 13 bases lying between them. This CDR3 region has 13 residues. The DNA of the CDR3 is TGTGCCAGCACCCCTACAGTGGTCTATGGCTACACCTTC. It is translated as CASTPTVVYGYTF.

The chain joins TRBV12-5 to TRBJ1-1; the D gene is possibly TRBD1 (5 bases). CDR3 length: 15 residues. CDR1 is LGHNT, CDR2 FRNRAP, per germline. Trimming took 6 bases from V and 4 from J, leaving 18 bases between them. CDR3 nucleotides: TGTGCTAGTGGACTTATGGGGGGGGGAGGCACTGAAGCTTTCTTT. This codes for CASGLMGGGGTEAFF.

The CDR3 sequence is CASTPGSSSTDTQYF. In DNA form, the CDR3 reads TGTGCCAGCACCCCAGGCAGTTCTAGCACAGATACGCAGTATTTT. The chain employs TRBV6-5 and TRBJ2-3; unclear D gene. Germline CDR1 is MNHEY and CDR2 is SVGAGI. V was trimmed by 7 bases and J by 0 bases, leaving 14 bases between them. The CDR3 extends over 15 amino acids.

The genes are TRBV28 and TRBJ1-5; TRBD1 matches at 8 bases. Germline V CDR1 and CDR2: MDHEN, SYDVKM. The CDR3 totals 14 residues. J was trimmed by 4 bases and V by 4 bases; bases with no gene match: 3. CDR3 DNA sequence: TGTGCCAGCAGTTCTACAGGGGGGAATCAGCCCCAGCATTTT. Translation gives CASSSTGGNQPQHF.

The chain links TRBV19 to TRBJ2-1; 8 bases line up with TRBD2. Germline CDR1 and CDR2: LNHDA and SQIVND (reference sequence). The CDR3 is 16 amino acids. The V gene end was trimmed by 1 base and the J gene end by 5 bases; junction bases not matched to a gene: 7. The CDR3 DNA reads as TGTGCCAGTAGTATAGTTTCCGGGGGGGAGAACAATGAGCAGTTCTTC. Translation: CASSIVSGGENNEQFF.